This T cell receptor (beta chain) emerged from a study of blood T cell repertoires in COVID-19. At the level of the study: Collection of acute and convalescent COVID-19 samples took place in the United States, Italy and Spain. T cells, B-cell-depleted T cells, or PBMCs provided the cDNA or gDNA that served as material.

Source study methods: Amplifying reference gene primers gave estimates of nucleated cell counts. The method was immunoSEQ multiplex PCR; TCRdb's version includes in-frame clones alone and lacks a portion of them. Clone size and the V and J calls come from that table; the DNA yielded D and trimming. The table lists around 100,000 clones, 70% to 90% of them singletons. V was trimmed by 3 bases and J by 3 bases, leaving 14 bases between them. The CDR3 consists of 15 residues. Per the germline V gene, CDR1 is MGHDK and CDR2 is SYGVNS. This sequence joins TRBV25-1 and TRBJ1-1; the D is unclear. This clonotype originated in a human donor in a cohort sampled during active COVID-19. The sample consisted of peripheral blood. This CDR3 is CASSDPRFEDTEAFF. CDR3 DNA sequence: TGTGCCAGCAGTGATCCTAGATTCGAGGACACTGAAGCTTTCTTT.